Shown below are 26 T cell receptor beta chains from a single sample sequenced in a study of T-cell reconstitution after alpha-beta-depleted transplantation in children. Unique molecular identifiers tagged the TCRbeta library. A single record per CDR3 protein comes from TCRdb applying MiXCR to the PCR reads. The sample includes about 340,000 distinct CDR3 sequences, about an eighth of them seen just once. The input for sequencing was PBMCs, taken from the stem cell graft. The receptors shown here come from a human donor who donated a stem cell graft to a child with Fanconi anemia.

This chain links TRBV10-3 with TRBJ2-6; tentatively, D is TRBD2 (6 bases). This CDR3 has 15 amino acids. Germline CDR1 ENHRY, CDR2 SYGVKD. Trimming removed 4 bases from V and 1 base from J, with 8 bases in between. CDR3 region: CAISGGLSGANVLTF. CDR3 coding DNA: TGTGCCATCAGTGGGGGACTTTCTGGGGCCAACGTCCTGACTTTC.

The chain combines TRBV5-5 with TRBJ1-1; the D gene is possibly TRBD1 (5 bases). CDR3 size: 13 residues. V lost 6 bases, J lost 4 bases, and 13 bases lay in between. CDR1 and CDR2 from the germline V gene are SGHKS and YYEKEE (reference sequence). In DNA form, the CDR3 reads TGTGCCAGCATCAACGGGGGAGGCACTGAAGCTTTCTTT. It specifies CASINGGGTEAFF.

The chain has TRBV5-1 and TRBJ1-4, with no clear D. CDR1 SGHRS and CDR2 YFSETQ come from the germline V gene. V lost 7 bases to trimming and J lost 2 bases, with 15 bases between them. CDR3 length: 15 residues. The CDR3 is CASFPVPSTNEKLFF. Written as DNA, the CDR3 is TGCGCCAGCTTTCCAGTACCTTCGACTAATGAAAAACTGTTTTTT.

This clonotype was seen at least ten times. The chain's CDR3 is CASSEGGNQPQHF. The CDR3 region has the DNA TGTGCCAGCAGTGAAGGCGGGAATCAGCCCCAGCATTTT. The gene calls are TRBV6-1 and TRBJ1-5; D gene uncertain. Germline CDR1 and CDR2: MNHNS and SASEGT. V lost 1 base and J lost 4, with 5 bases in between. This CDR3 contains 13 residues.

In this sample, this clonotype turned up a few times. The genes are TRBV28 and TRBJ1-2; 9 bases match TRBD1. Trimming at V came to 6 bases and at J to 2 bases, leaving 7 bases not matched to a gene. Germline assignment: CDR1 MDHEN and CDR2 SYDVKM. CDR3 length equals 15 residues. CDR3 in amino acids: CASSPRTGVNYGYTF. The CDR3 nucleotides read TGTGCCAGCAGCCCCAGGACAGGGGTGAACTATGGCTACACCTTC.

This clonotype has only a few counts. The chain recombines TRBV6-2 or TRBV6-3 with TRBJ2-3; no reliable D call. V was pared by 7 bases and J by 0 bases, with 11 bases between. The germline V gene encodes CDR1 MNHEY and CDR2 SVGEGT. The CDR3 length is 14 residues. The CDR3 region has the DNA TGTGCCAGCATGAGAGGAATTAGCACAGATACGCAGTATTTT. This translates into CASMRGISTDTQYF.

This clonotype was recorded at least ten times. The V and J genes are TRBV28 and TRBJ1-1; no reliable D call. Germline lookup yields CDR1 MDHEN and CDR2 SYDVKM. This CDR3 comprises 12 residues. V was trimmed by 5 bases and J by 3 bases, leaving 7 bases between them. CDR3 amino acids: CASSLRDTEAFF. The CDR3 DNA reads as TGTGCCAGCAGTCTAAGAGACACTGAAGCTTTCTTT.

This rearrangement joins TRBV2 to TRBJ2-6; D ambiguous. V was clipped by 6 bases and J by 0 bases, with 12 bases between them. There are 16 residues in the CDR3. From germline, CDR1 is SNHLY and CDR2 FYNNEI. The CDR3 DNA follows: TGTGCCAGCAGAGTGGGCAGGAGCTCTGGGGCCAACGTCCTGACTTTC. Residues: CASRVGRSSGANVLTF.

The genes are TRBV2 and TRBJ2-1, with D possibly TRBD1 on 6 matching bases. Trimming pared 5 bases from V and 15 bases from J, leaving 17 bases between. From germline, CDR1 is SNHLY and CDR2 FYNNEI. The CDR3 contains 12 residues. The CDR3 DNA reads as TGTGCCAGCAGTCGGGACACAGAATTACCGTTCTTC. Translated: CASSRDTELPFF.

This sequence joins TRBV11-3 and TRBJ2-3; D gene unclear. The CDR3 is 14 residues long. V was pared by 4 bases and J by 2 bases, with 10 bases between. CDR1 SGHNT and CDR2 YENEEA come from the germline V gene. This CDR3 reads CASSSTRYTDTQYF. CDR3 DNA sequence: TGTGCCAGCAGCTCTACCCGATACACAGATACGCAGTATTTT.

There are many counts of this clonotype. The genes are TRBV7-9 and TRBJ2-7, with 7 bases lining up with TRBD1. This CDR3 has 13 amino acids. After removal of 5 bases from V and 6 bases from J, the junction contained 7 bases not matched to a gene. The germline CDR1 and CDR2 sequences are SEHNR and FQNEAQ (reference sequence). The CDR3 protein is CASSLEGAVEQYV. CDR3 nucleotide sequence: TGTGCCAGCAGCCTAGAGGGGGCGGTCGAGCAGTACGTC.

This clonotype was detected ten times or more. The chain links TRBV29-1 to TRBJ1-1; D unresolved. This CDR3 region has 12 residues. V dropped 4 bases and J dropped 1 base, with 7 bases sitting between them. Germline CDR1 reads SQVTM; CDR2 reads ANQGSEA. This CDR3 reads CSVVSQNTEAFF. The CDR3 nucleotides are TGCAGCGTTGTAAGTCAGAACACTGAAGCTTTCTTT.

This clonotype occurred many times. CDR3: CASSLTGIQTQETQYF. CDR3 coding DNA: TGTGCCAGCAGCCTCACGGGAATCCAAACACAAGAGACCCAGTACTTC. The chain uses TRBV9 and TRBJ2-5, with a tentative D call TRBD2 (5 bases). Trimming took 4 bases from V and 2 from J, leaving 18 bases between them. The CDR3 is 16 amino acids. CDR1 and CDR2 from the germline V gene are SGDLS and YYNGEE.

This rearrangement joins TRBV5-4 to TRBJ2-5; D could derive from TRBD1 or TRBD2 (5 bases each). CDR3 length: 14 amino acids. V was clipped by 3 bases and J by 5 bases, with 14 bases between them. The germline V gene encodes CDR1 SGHNT and CDR2 YYREEE (reference sequence). CDR3 sequence reads: CASSSEWGKETQYF. The CDR3 DNA reads TGTGCCAGCAGCTCCGAATGGGGGAAGGAGACCCAGTACTTC.

V gene TRBV12-3 or TRBV12-4 combines with J gene TRBJ1-5; 7 bases agree with TRBD1. CDR3 size: 18 residues. The V segment lost 5 bases and the J segment 0 bases; nucleotides outside the gene matches: 13. The CDR3 sequence: CASSHRGRGDYSNQPQHF. The CDR3 DNA reads TGTGCCAGCAGTCACAGGGGACGGGGGGATTATAGCAATCAGCCCCAGCATTTT.

This clonotype was seen repeatedly, ten times or more. This rearrangement joins TRBV5-1 to TRBJ1-5; no clear D gene. Germline-derived CDR1 and CDR2 are SGHRS and YFSETQ. CDR3 length: 14 residues. Trimming pared 3 bases from V and 5 bases from J, leaving 12 bases between. CDR3 in amino acids: CASSYEGGDQPQHF. CDR3 coding DNA: TGCGCCAGCAGCTATGAGGGTGGGGATCAGCCCCAGCATTTT.

The V and J genes are TRBV20-1 and TRBJ2-1, with 7 bases that match TRBD2. Losses at the gene ends were 5 bases for V and 9 bases for J; bases not matched to a gene: 13. Germline loops: CDR1 DFQATT, CDR2 SNEGSKA (reference sequence). This CDR3 comprises 14 residues. This CDR3 is CSAPTAGYRVEQFF. The CDR3 coding sequence is TGCAGTGCTCCCACAGCGGGGTACCGGGTTGAGCAGTTCTTC.

The chain has TRBV27 and TRBJ2-7, with 11 nucleotides matching TRBD1. J lost 6 bases, V lost 5 bases, and 6 bases had no gene match. The V gene's germline CDR1 is MNHEY and CDR2 SMNVEV (reference sequence). The CDR3 is made up of 14 amino acids. The CDR3 spells CASSAGTGGLEQYF. In DNA form, the CDR3 reads TGTGCCAGCAGTGCCGGGACAGGGGGGCTCGAGCAGTACTTC.

This clonotype was seen ten or more times. The chain carries TRBV6-5 and TRBJ1-2, with D perhaps TRBD1 (5 bases). The V gene's germline CDR1 is MNHEY and CDR2 SVGAGI. V dropped 7 bases and J dropped 4 bases, with 25 bases sitting between them. The CDR3 covers 17 residues. CDR3 nucleotide sequence: TGTGCCAGCATCCGGATGGGAGGTGAGGGACGGGCCTATGGCTACACCTTC. The encoded protein is CASIRMGGEGRAYGYTF.

The chain is built from TRBV10-3 and TRBJ1-6; D is possibly TRBD1 (5 bases). Trimming removed 9 bases at V and 10 bases at J, with 16 bases between. The CDR3 length is 13 residues. Germline V lookup: CDR1 ENHRY, CDR2 SYGVKD. CDR3 sequence (DNA): TGTGCCATTGCCGGGACTGATGACTCACCCCTCCACTTT. Encoded protein: CAIAGTDDSPLHF.

V is TRBV10-1 and J is TRBJ2-1; possibly TRBD1 or TRBD2 for D (5 bases each). The V gene's germline CDR1 is WNHNN and CDR2 SYGVQD (reference sequence). The CDR3 runs to 15 residues. The germline V and J ends were trimmed by 4 bases and 8 bases, with 18 bases remaining between them. The CDR3 loop reads CASSGAVVGTDEQFF. Written as DNA, the CDR3 is TGCGCCAGCAGTGGAGCGGTCGTCGGGACGGATGAGCAGTTCTTC.

This clonotype has ten or more counts. The V and J genes are TRBV6-5 and TRBJ2-1; 12 nucleotides agree with TRBD2. From germline, CDR1 is MNHEY and CDR2 SVGAGI. The V segment lost 6 bases and the J segment 6 bases; nucleotides outside the gene matches: 3. There are 14 residues in the CDR3. The CDR3 sequence is CASSAGLAGNEQFF. The CDR3 nucleotides are TGTGCCAGCAGCGCGGGACTAGCGGGCAATGAGCAGTTCTTC.

The table lists this clonotype with a few counts. The V call is TRBV3-1, the J call TRBJ1-4, with 7 bases aligning to TRBD1. CDR3 size: 13 residues. With V trimmed by 5 bases and J by 8 bases, 5 bases remained unmatched. Germline CDR1 is LGHDT and CDR2 is YNNKEL (reference sequence). CDR3 bases: TGTGCCAGCAGCTATACAGGGGAAGAAAAACTGTTTTTT. It specifies CASSYTGEEKLFF.

This clonotype was seen more than once but under ten times. This chain links TRBV20-1 with TRBJ1-5, with 8 bases that match TRBD1. V was pared by 6 bases and J by 1 base, with 5 bases of the junction left unmatched. The CDR3 sequence is 14 residues long. The germline V gene has CDR1 DFQATT and CDR2 SNEGSKA (reference sequence). The CDR3 DNA reads TGCAGTGCCGCACAGGGGGTCAGCAATCAGCCCCAGCATTTT. Its translation is CSAAQGVSNQPQHF.

This clonotype has ten or more counts. CDR3 loop: CASSSGGPNTGELFF. Written as DNA, the CDR3 is TGTGCCAGCAGCAGCGGGGGGCCGAACACCGGGGAGCTGTTTTTT. The chain combines TRBV12-3 or TRBV12-4 with TRBJ2-2; 9 nucleotides agree with TRBD2. V lost 6 bases and J lost 0; bases outside the gene matches: 2. The CDR3 spans 15 residues.

This chain connects TRBV7-2 to TRBJ2-3; tentative D call: TRBD2 (6 bases). With 2 bases removed from V and 7 bases from J, the gap between germline ends came to 19 bases. Per the germline V gene, CDR1 is SGHTA and CDR2 is FQGNSA. The CDR3 totals 16 residues. CDR3 coding DNA: TGTGCCAGCAGCTTATCTCTAGCGCAATCTGAATATACGCAGTATTTT. The encoded protein is CASSLSLAQSEYTQYF.